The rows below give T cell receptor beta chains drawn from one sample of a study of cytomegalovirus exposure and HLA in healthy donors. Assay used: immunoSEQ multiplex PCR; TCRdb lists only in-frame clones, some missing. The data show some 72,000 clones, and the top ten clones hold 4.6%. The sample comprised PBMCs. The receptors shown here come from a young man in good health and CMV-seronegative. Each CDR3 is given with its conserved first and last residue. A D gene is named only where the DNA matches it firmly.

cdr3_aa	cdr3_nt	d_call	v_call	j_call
CASSRSGGLTEAFF	TGTGCCAGCAGCAGAAGCGGGGGGCTCACTGAAGCTTTCTTT	NA	TRBV5-8	TRBJ1-1
CASRQGVTGELFF	TGCGCCAGCAGACAGGGGGTCACCGGGGAGCTGTTTTTT	TRBD1	TRBV5-1	TRBJ2-2
CASGLAGTSQHYEQYF	TGTGCCAGCGGACTAGCGGGGACCTCCCAGCACTACGAGCAGTACTTC	TRBD2	TRBV28	TRBJ2-7
CASSSGEEPQHF	TGTGCCAGCAGTTCAGGGGAAGAGCCCCAGCATTTT	NA	TRBV27	TRBJ1-5
CASSQDKGRGGYTF	TGTGCCAGCAGCCAAGATAAGGGGCGAGGTGGCTACACCTTC	NA	TRBV4-2	TRBJ1-2
CASSISATAMQFF	TGTGCCAGTAGTATATCAGCGACAGCAATGCAGTTCTTC	NA	TRBV19	TRBJ2-1
CASRDRDFLTEAFF	TGTGCCAGCAGAGACAGGGATTTCCTTACCGAAGCTTTCTTT	TRBD1	TRBV6-5	TRBJ1-1
CASSVADFPNYGYTF	TGTGCCAGCAGCGTGGCGGATTTCCCAAACTATGGCTACACCTTC	NA	TRBV9	TRBJ1-2
CASSAWDSTEAFF	TGTGCCAGCAGCGCTTGGGACAGCACTGAAGCTTTCTTT	TRBD1	TRBV2	TRBJ1-1
CASSLGQDTGELFF	TGTGCCAGCAGCTTAGGACAGGACACCGGGGAGCTGTTTTTT	NA	TRBV7-9	TRBJ2-2
CASSLGQGAFGYTF	TGTGCCAGCAGCTTGGGCCAGGGGGCTTTTGGCTACACCTTC	TRBD1	TRBV5-4	TRBJ1-2
CASSGRGLDSYNEQFF	TGTGCCAGCAGTGGCCGCGGCCTCGACTCCTACAATGAGCAGTTCTTC	NA	TRBV2	TRBJ2-1
CASSTTGTSGILEQYF	TGTGCCAGCAGCACTACCGGGACTAGCGGGATTTTGGAGCAGTACTTC	TRBD2	TRBV7-3	TRBJ2-7
CASSLGPSEQYF	TGCGCCAGCAGCCTGGGGCCATCCGAGCAGTACTTC	NA	TRBV5-1	TRBJ2-7
CSVESGIGNYGYTF	TGCAGCGTTGAGTCAGGGATTGGTAACTATGGCTACACCTTC	NA	TRBV29-1	TRBJ1-2
CASSPSNRENTEAFF	TGTGCCAGCAGCCCCTCAAACAGGGAGAACACTGAAGCTTTCTTT	NA	TRBV7-9	TRBJ1-1